Many counts were recorded for the clone carrying this TCR beta chain. Its specificity is unknown. Time point given: sample taken at primary tumor resection. This specimen belongs to a study of spatial heterogeneity in lung cancer. This CDR3 spans 12 amino acids. Germline lookup yields CDR1 SGHRS and CDR2 YFSETQ. Trimming took 2 bases from V and 5 from J, leaving 7 bases between them. TCRdb reanalysed the 5' RACE reads using MiXCR and keeps one entry per CDR3 protein. The sample carries several thousand distinct CDR3 sequences, 7% recorded once. Overall study results and limits: It was found that expanded intratumoral alpha and beta TCR counts tracked tumor mutation counts. Tumor T-cell coverage was an estimated 7% or so for alpha and approximately 12% for beta chains.

This receptor was taken from a male donor with early-stage non-small cell lung cancer. The sequencing used lung tumor tissue, collected at surgery. The V call is TRBV5-1, the J call TRBJ2-5; D remains ambiguous. The CDR3 DNA follows: TGCGCCAGCAGCTTAGGGCCGGAGACCCAGTACTTC. Translation: CASSLGPETQYF.